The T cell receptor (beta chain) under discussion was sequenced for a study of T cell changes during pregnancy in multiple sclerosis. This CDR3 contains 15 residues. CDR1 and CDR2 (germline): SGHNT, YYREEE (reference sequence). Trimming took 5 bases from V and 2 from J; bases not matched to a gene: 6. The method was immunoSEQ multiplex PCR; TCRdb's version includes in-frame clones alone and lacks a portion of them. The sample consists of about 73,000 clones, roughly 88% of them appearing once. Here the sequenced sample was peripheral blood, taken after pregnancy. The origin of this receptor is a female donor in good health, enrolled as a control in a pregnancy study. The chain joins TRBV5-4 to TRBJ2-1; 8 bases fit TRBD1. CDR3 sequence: CASSHRDRTYNEQFF. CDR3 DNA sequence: TGTGCCAGCAGTCACCGGGACAGGACCTACAATGAGCAGTTCTTC. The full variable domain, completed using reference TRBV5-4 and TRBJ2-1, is ETGVTQSPTHLIKTRGQQVTLRCSSQSGHNTVSWYQQALGQGPQFIFQYYREEENGRGNFPPRFSGLQFPNYSSELNVNALELDDSALYLCASSHRDRTYNEQFFGPGTRLTVL.